One T cell receptor beta chain is described in this entry. Antigen unknown. The CDR3 runs 13 residues. The data originate from a study of CD8 T cell repertoires and HIV-1 epitope variants. Study-level information: Epitopes were three Gag families plus Nef HW9 and YT9. An uncultured baseline aliquot held 1M T cells. An approximately 11-day culture received IL-2, IL-7 and IL-15 on days 3 and 7.

Clones were sequenced by immunoSEQ multiplex PCR, and TCRdb holds only the in-frame ones, with some missing. The sample comprises about 4,800 clones, about 70% of which are singletons, and around two fifths rests with the top ten. V gene TRBV21-1 combines with J gene TRBJ2-7. TRBV21-1 is a known pseudogene. This receptor was identified in a male donor with HIV. The sample was cultured CD8+ T cells derived from PBMCs. In nucleotides, the CDR3 is TGTGCCAGCAGCTTACCAAGCTCCTACGAGCAGTACTTC. It is translated as CASSLPSSYEQYF.